Below, 5 T cell receptor beta chains from the same sample are listed, as sequenced in a study of T cells in Graves' hyperthyroidism and ophthalmopathy. RNA transcripts provided the source from which TCR beta CDR3 regions were amplified. The HTBI primer set drove a first-round RT-PCR of the TCR CDR3. From the multiplex PCR reads, TCRdb called clonotypes with MiXCR, one entry per CDR3 protein. Of 490,000 or so distinct CDR3 sequences in the sample, approximately 23% were seen once. The sequenced sample was blood. All receptors come from a woman between 70 and 85 years old with Graves' ophthalmopathy.

This clonotype was found a few times. V is TRBV6-5 and J is TRBJ2-2; tentatively, D is TRBD1 or TRBD2 (5 bases each). Trimming shortened V by 2 bases and J by 8 bases, and 9 bases separated the two germline ends. Germline values: CDR1 MNHEY, CDR2 SVGAGI. The CDR3 loop spans 13 amino acids. The CDR3 reads CASSYGGYGELFF. In DNA form, the CDR3 reads TGTGCCAGCAGTTACGGGGGTTATGGGGAGCTGTTTTTT.

This clonotype was seen at least ten times. The chain joins TRBV28 to TRBJ1-2; D is unclear. V lost 6 bases and J lost 3, with 14 bases in between. CDR3 length equals 14 residues. Germline-derived CDR1 and CDR2 are MDHEN and SYDVKM. CDR3 sequence reads: CASRLPGYDYGYTF. For the CDR3, the DNA is TGTGCCAGCAGACTCCCCGGTTACGACTATGGCTACACCTTC.

This clonotype appeared once. CDR3 sequence (DNA): TGCAGCGTGAACTCTCAAGGGGGGGAGACCCAGTACTTC. Amino acids: CSVNSQGGETQYF. The chain joins TRBV29-1 to TRBJ2-5; either TRBD1 or TRBD2 may fit D (6 bases each). Per germline, CDR1 SQVTM and CDR2 ANQGSEA. This CDR3 is 13 amino acids long. Between the trimmed V and J ends, which lost 6 bases and 5 bases, there was a span of 16 bases. Complete variable domain (other parts from reference TRBV29-1 and TRBJ2-5): SAVISQKPSRDICQRGTSLTIQCQVDSQVTMMFWYRQQPGQSLTLIATANQGSEATYESGFVIDKFPISRPNLTFSTLTVSNMSPEDSSIYLCSVNSQGGETQYFGPGTRLLVL.

This clonotype was detected a few times. The gene calls are TRBV5-6 and TRBJ1-2; D is undetermined. V lost 0 bases and J 7 bases, leaving 13 bases between the germline ends. The CDR3 extends over 14 amino acids. Germline V CDR1 and CDR2: SGHDT, YYEEEE. CDR3 coding DNA: TGTGCCAGCAGCTTGGGACGCCTGGGCGGTGGCTACACCTTC. Translated: CASSLGRLGGGYTF.

This clonotype occurred a few times. The V and J genes are TRBV7-9 and TRBJ1-6; 11 nucleotides align to TRBD1. CDR1 is SEHNR and CDR2 is FQNEAQ in the germline V gene (reference sequence). V shed 0 bases and J 10 bases; nucleotides not matched to a gene: 11. This CDR3 is 18 amino acids long. The CDR3 bases are TGTGCCAGCAGCTTAGCGCCACCAGGGACAGGGGGAGGCTCACCCCTCCACTTT. Translating it yields CASSLAPPGTGGGSPLHF. Full variable domain (missing parts from reference TRBV7-9 and TRBJ1-6): DTGVSQNPRHKITKRGQNVTFRCDPISEHNRLYWYRQTLGQGPEFLTYFQNEAQLEKSRLLSDRFSAERPKGSFSTLEIQRTEQGDSAMYLCASSLAPPGTGGGSPLHFGNGTRLTVT.